These T cell receptor beta chains were read from a single sample in a study of blood T cell repertoires in COVID-19. Libraries were prepared by immunoSEQ multiplex PCR; TCRdb keeps only in-frame clonotypes and omits some of them. The data hold 380,000 or so clones, with 70% to 90% observed a single time. Sequencing was performed on peripheral blood. All receptors come from a man aged 35-49 years with acute or convalescent COVID-19. CDR3s include the opening cysteine and the closing phenylalanine or tryptophan. Each record gives: V gene, J gene, clone size, D gene, CDR3 protein, CDR3 DNA. The D gene is left open where the match is weak. Not every row has a clone size; where given, it reads once, few, many or a size class.

V: TRBV10-1; J: TRBJ2-7; size: few; D: TRBD1; CDR3: CASREQGAIPYEQYF; DNA: TGCGCCAGCAGGGAACAGGGGGCGATCCCCTACGAGCAGTACTTC
V: TRBV10-3; J: TRBJ1-1; size: .; D: .; CDR3: CAISATGRADTEAFF; DNA: TGTGCCATCAGTGCTACAGGGAGAGCGGACACTGAAGCTTTCTTT
V: TRBV18; J: TRBJ2-5; size: once; D: .; CDR3: CASSAIHQGGETQYF; DNA: TGTGCCAGCTCAGCTATCCACCAAGGGGGAGAGACCCAGTACTTC
V: TRBV6-5; J: TRBJ2-3; size: .; D: .; CDR3: CASTPGGANTDTQYF; DNA: TGTGCCAGCACCCCGGGCGGGGCGAACACAGATACGCAGTATTTT
V: TRBV6-5; J: TRBJ2-3; size: .; D: TRBD1; CDR3: CASSYGDRTPDTQYF; DNA: TGTGCCAGCAGCTACGGGGACAGAACCCCAGATACGCAGTATTTT
V: TRBV18; J: TRBJ1-4; size: .; D: .; CDR3: CASSPSVIDNEKLFF; DNA: TGTGCCAGCTCACCCTCGGTTATTGATAATGAAAAACTGTTTTTT
V: TRBV6-2/TRBV6-3; J: TRBJ2-3; size: .; D: .; CDR3: CASRYRDRLTDTQYF; DNA: TGTGCCAGCAGGTACCGGGATAGACTCACAGATACGCAGTATTTT
V: TRBV28; J: TRBJ2-4; size: .; D: .; CDR3: CASSSSGWMDIQYF; DNA: TGTGCCAGCAGTTCCAGCGGGTGGATGGACATTCAGTACTTC
V: TRBV12-3/TRBV12-4; J: TRBJ1-2; size: .; D: TRBD1; CDR3: CASSFQGVGYTF; DNA: TGTGCCAGCAGTTTCCAGGGGGTGGGCTACACCTTC
V: TRBV11-3; J: TRBJ2-3; size: .; D: TRBD1; CDR3: CASSQQGALDTQYF; DNA: TGTGCCAGCAGCCAACAGGGGGCCTTAGATACGCAGTATTTT
V: TRBV30; J: TRBJ1-6; size: .; D: .; CDR3: CAWHPGSNSPLHF; DNA: TGTGCCTGGCACCCCGGGAGTAATTCACCCCTCCACTTT
V: TRBV6-6; J: TRBJ2-2; size: .; D: .; CDR3: CASSYSNQANTGELFF; DNA: TGTGCCAGCAGTTACTCGAATCAGGCGAACACCGGGGAGCTGTTTTTT
V: TRBV28; J: TRBJ1-2; size: .; D: TRBD1; CDR3: CATVTPIPLPGQGDGYTF; DNA: TGTGCCACCGTTACACCCATTCCTTTACCGGGACAGGGGGATGGCTACACCTTC
V: TRBV14; J: TRBJ1-2; size: once; D: .; CDR3: CASSQVLGRGYSRGYTF; DNA: TGTGCCAGCAGCCAAGTATTGGGGCGGGGATACTCGCGAGGCTACACCTTC
V: TRBV30; J: TRBJ2-3; size: .; D: TRBD2; CDR3: CASGTSGFTDTQYF; DNA: TGTGCCTCAGGGACTAGCGGATTCACAGATACGCAGTATTTT
V: TRBV5-1; J: TRBJ2-3; size: .; D: .; CDR3: CASRVTGDTQYF; DNA: TGCGCCAGCCGGGTAACGGGAGATACGCAGTATTTT
V: TRBV6-5; J: TRBJ1-4; size: .; D: .; CDR3: CASSYSGDEKLFF; DNA: TGTGCCAGCAGTTACTCAGGGGATGAAAAACTGTTTTTT
V: TRBV28; J: TRBJ1-2; size: .; D: TRBD1; CDR3: CASSLGQGLDYGYTF; DNA: TGTGCCAGCAGTTTGGGACAGGGCCTAGACTATGGCTACACCTTC
V: TRBV18; J: TRBJ1-2; size: .; D: .; CDR3: CASSPQSGVDFYGYTF; DNA: TGTGCCAGCTCACCACAATCAGGGGTCGACTTCTATGGCTACACCTTC
V: TRBV28; J: TRBJ2-3; size: .; D: .; CDR3: CASSFDGGTDTQYF; DNA: TGTGCCAGCAGTTTCGACGGAGGCACAGATACGCAGTATTTT
V: TRBV28; J: TRBJ1-5; size: .; D: TRBD1; CDR3: CASSNLPGQGSQPQHF; DNA: TGTGCCAGCAGCAATCTTCCGGGACAGGGGAGCCAGCCCCAGCATTTT
V: TRBV6-5; J: TRBJ2-2; size: .; D: .; CDR3: CASSYGTGLSGELFF; DNA: TGTGCCAGCAGTTATGGTACAGGGTTGTCCGGGGAGCTGTTTTTT
V: TRBV28; J: TRBJ1-5; size: .; D: TRBD1; CDR3: CASGYSRTGGQPQHF; DNA: TGTGCCAGCGGCTATAGCAGGACAGGGGGTCAGCCCCAGCATTTT
V: TRBV4-1; J: TRBJ1-4; size: .; D: .; CDR3: CASSLLLGRSNEKLFF; DNA: TGCGCCAGCAGCCTCCTCCTGGGGAGATCCAATGAAAAACTGTTTTTT
V: TRBV9; J: TRBJ1-1; size: .; D: TRBD1; CDR3: CASSAPGGWDTEAFF; DNA: TGTGCCAGCAGCGCCCCAGGGGGCTGGGACACTGAAGCTTTCTTT
V: TRBV30; J: TRBJ2-1; size: .; D: .; CDR3: CAWSVLNNEQFF; DNA: TGTGCCTGGAGTGTACTAAACAATGAGCAGTTCTTC
V: TRBV27; J: TRBJ2-7; size: .; D: TRBD2; CDR3: CASSQAGDSYEQYF; DNA: TGTGCCAGCAGTCAGGCGGGAGACTCCTACGAGCAGTACTTC
V: TRBV4-3; J: TRBJ2-7; size: .; D: .; CDR3: CASSQDRRAGYEQYF; DNA: TGCGCCAGCAGCCAAGATCGAAGGGCGGGATACGAGCAGTACTTC
V: TRBV18; J: TRBJ2-1; size: .; D: TRBD2; CDR3: CASSPGLAGGNEQFF; DNA: TGTGCCAGCTCACCCGGACTAGCGGGGGGAAATGAGCAGTTCTTC
V: TRBV15; J: TRBJ1-1; size: .; D: .; CDR3: CATSRETGENTEAFF; DNA: TGTGCCACCAGCAGAGAGACAGGAGAGAACACTGAAGCTTTCTTT
V: TRBV19; J: TRBJ2-1; size: .; D: TRBD2; CDR3: CASSIVSGGSSYNEQFF; DNA: TGTGCCAGTAGTATAGTCAGCGGGGGGAGCTCCTACAATGAGCAGTTCTTC
V: TRBV28; J: TRBJ1-5; size: .; D: .; CDR3: CASTAGLGPHQPQHF; DNA: TGTGCCAGCACTGCAGGACTAGGGCCCCATCAGCCCCAGCATTTT